This T cell receptor beta chain was captured in a study of cytomegalovirus exposure and HLA in healthy donors. This CDR3 spans 14 amino acids. V was pared by 1 base and J by 8 bases, with 11 bases between. Germline V gene lookup returns CDR1 SEHNR and CDR2 FQNEAQ (reference sequence). Study-level findings and limits: Of the V segments, some could not be distinguished, including TRBV6-2 and TRBV6-3, and were excluded.

This PCR relied on a set of 60 Vbeta primers and 13 Jbeta primers. Using immunoSEQ multiplex PCR, the repertoire was profiled, and TCRdb retains in-frame clones only, with some absent. The sample has tens of thousands of clones, 55% to 80% seen once; the top ten hold less than 25%. Of note for this clone: Antigen: not known.

This sequence joins TRBV7-9 and TRBJ1-4; D is unclear. The origin of this receptor is a woman in her fifties or sixties in good health and CMV-seropositive. Sequencing used PBMCs. The CDR3 sequence: CASSLGRSSEKLFF. CDR3 nucleotide sequence: TGTGCCAGCAGCTTAGGGCGGAGCTCGGAAAAACTGTTTTTT.